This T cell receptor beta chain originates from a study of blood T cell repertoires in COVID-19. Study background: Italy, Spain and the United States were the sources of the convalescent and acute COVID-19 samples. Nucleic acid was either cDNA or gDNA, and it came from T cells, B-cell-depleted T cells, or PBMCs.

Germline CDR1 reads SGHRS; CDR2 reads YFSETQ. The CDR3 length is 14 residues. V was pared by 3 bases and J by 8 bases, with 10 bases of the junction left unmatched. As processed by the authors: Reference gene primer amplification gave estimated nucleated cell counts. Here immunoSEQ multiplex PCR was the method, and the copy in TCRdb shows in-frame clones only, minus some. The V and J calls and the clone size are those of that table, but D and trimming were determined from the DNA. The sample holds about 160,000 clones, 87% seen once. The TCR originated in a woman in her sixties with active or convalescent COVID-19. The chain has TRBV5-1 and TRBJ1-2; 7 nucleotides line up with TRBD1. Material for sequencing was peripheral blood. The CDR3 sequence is CASSSSQGGQGYTF. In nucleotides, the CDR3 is TGCGCCAGCAGCTCATCGCAGGGGGGTCAGGGCTACACCTTC.